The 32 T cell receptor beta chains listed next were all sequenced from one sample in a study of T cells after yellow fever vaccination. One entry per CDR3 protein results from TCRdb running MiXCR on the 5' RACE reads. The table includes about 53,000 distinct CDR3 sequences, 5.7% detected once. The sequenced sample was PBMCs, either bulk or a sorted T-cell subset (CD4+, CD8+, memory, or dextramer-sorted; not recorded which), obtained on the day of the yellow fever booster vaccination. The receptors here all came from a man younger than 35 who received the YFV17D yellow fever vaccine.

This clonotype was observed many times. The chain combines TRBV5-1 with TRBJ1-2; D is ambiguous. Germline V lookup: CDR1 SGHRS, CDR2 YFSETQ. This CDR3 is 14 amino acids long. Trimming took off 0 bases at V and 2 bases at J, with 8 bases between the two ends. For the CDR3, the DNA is TGCGCCAGCAGCTTGGATGGGCTCAACTATGGCTACACCTTC. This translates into CASSLDGLNYGYTF.

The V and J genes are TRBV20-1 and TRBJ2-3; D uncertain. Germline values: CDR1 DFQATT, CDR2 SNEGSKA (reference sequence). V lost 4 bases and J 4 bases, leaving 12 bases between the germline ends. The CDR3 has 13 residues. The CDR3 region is CSATDSTSDTQYF. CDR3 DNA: TGCAGTGCTACCGATAGTACCTCAGATACGCAGTATTTT.

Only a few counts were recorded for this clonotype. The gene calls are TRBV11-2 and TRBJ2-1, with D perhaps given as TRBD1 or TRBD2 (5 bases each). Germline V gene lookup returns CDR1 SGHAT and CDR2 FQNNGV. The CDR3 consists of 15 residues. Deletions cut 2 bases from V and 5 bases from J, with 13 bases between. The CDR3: CASSLRGTPDNEQFF. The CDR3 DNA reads TGTGCCAGCAGCTTACGAGGGACCCCCGACAATGAGCAGTTCTTC. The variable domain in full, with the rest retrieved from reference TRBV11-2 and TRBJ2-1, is EAGVAQSPRYKIIEKRQSVAFWCNPISGHATLYWYQQILGQGPKLLIQFQNNGVVDDSQLPKDRFSAERLKGVDSTLKIQPAKLEDSAVYLCASSLRGTPDNEQFFGPGTRLTVL.

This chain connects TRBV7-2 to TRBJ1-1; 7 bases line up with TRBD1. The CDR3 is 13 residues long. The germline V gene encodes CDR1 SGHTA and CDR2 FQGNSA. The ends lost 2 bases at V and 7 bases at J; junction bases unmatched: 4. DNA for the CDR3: TGTGCCAGCAGCTTAAGAGGACAGGATGAAGCTTTCTTT. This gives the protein CASSLRGQDEAFF.

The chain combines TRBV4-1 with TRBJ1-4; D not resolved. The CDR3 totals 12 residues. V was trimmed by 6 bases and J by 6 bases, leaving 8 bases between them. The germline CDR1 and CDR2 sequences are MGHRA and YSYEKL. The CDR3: CASRSGDEKLFF. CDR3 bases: TGCGCCAGCAGGTCCGGAGATGAAAAACTGTTTTTT.

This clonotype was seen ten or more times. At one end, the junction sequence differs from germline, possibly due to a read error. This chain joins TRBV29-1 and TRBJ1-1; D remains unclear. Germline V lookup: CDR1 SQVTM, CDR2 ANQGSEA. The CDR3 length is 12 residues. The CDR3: CSVEDMNTEAFF. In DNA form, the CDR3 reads TGCAGCGTGGAAGACATGAACACTGAAGCTTTCTTT.

CDR3 loop: CASSLDPSNTEAFF. CDR3 DNA: TGTGCCAGCAGCTTAGATCCGAGCAACACTGAAGCTTTCTTT. The chain is built from TRBV7-2 and TRBJ1-1; D unresolved. The V gene lost 1 base and the J gene lost 2 bases, with 8 bases spanning the gap. Per germline, CDR1 SGHTA and CDR2 FQGNSA. There are 14 residues in the CDR3. The variable domain in full, completed from reference TRBV7-2 and TRBJ1-1, reads GAGVSQSPSNKVTEKGKDVELRCDPISGHTALYWYRQSLGQGLEFLIYFQGNSAPDKSGLPSDRFSAERTGGSVSTLTIQRTQQEDSAVYLCASSLDPSNTEAFFGQGTRLTVV.

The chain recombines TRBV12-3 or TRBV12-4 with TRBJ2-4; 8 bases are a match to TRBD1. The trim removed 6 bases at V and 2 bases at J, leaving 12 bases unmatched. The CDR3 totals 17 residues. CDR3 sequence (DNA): TGTGCCAGCAGCTACGGGGCAGGGGGCTTGACCAAAAACATTCAGTACTTC. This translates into CASSYGAGGLTKNIQYF.

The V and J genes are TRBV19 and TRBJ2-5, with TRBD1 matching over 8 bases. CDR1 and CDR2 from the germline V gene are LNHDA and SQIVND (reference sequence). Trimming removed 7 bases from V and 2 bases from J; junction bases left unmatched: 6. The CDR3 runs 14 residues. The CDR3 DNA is TGTGCCAGTATTGGACAGGGTGGACAAGAGACCCAGTACTTC. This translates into CASIGQGGQETQYF.

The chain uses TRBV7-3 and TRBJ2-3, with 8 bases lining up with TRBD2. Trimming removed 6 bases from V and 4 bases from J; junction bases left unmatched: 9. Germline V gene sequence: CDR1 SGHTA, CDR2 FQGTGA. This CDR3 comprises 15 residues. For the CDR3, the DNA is TGTGCCAGCAGTCCCGCGGGGGGCGGCGCAGATACGCAGTATTTT. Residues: CASSPAGGGADTQYF.

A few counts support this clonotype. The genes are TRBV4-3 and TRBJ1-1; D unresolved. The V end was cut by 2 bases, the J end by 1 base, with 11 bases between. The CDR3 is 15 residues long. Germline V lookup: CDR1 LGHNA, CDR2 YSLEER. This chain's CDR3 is CASSQYGRTNTEAFF. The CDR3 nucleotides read TGCGCCAGCAGCCAATACGGACGGACGAACACTGAAGCTTTCTTT.

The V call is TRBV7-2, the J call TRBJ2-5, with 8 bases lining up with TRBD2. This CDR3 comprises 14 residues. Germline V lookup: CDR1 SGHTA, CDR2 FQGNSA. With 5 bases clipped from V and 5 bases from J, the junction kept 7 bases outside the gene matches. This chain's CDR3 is CASSIPGGGETQYF. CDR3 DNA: TGTGCCAGCAGCATCCCCGGGGGGGGGGAGACCCAGTACTTC. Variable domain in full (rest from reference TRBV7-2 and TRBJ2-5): GAGVSQSPSNKVTEKGKDVELRCDPISGHTALYWYRQSLGQGLEFLIYFQGNSAPDKSGLPSDRFSAERTGGSVSTLTIQRTQQEDSAVYLCASSIPGGGETQYFGPGTRLLVL.

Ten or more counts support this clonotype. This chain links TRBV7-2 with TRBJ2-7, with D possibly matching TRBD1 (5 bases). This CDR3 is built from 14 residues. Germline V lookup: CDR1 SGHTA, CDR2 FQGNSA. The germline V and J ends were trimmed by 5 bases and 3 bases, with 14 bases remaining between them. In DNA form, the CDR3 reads TGTGCCAGCAGCCTCACAGACAGTATCTACGAGCAGTACTTC. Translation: CASSLTDSIYEQYF.

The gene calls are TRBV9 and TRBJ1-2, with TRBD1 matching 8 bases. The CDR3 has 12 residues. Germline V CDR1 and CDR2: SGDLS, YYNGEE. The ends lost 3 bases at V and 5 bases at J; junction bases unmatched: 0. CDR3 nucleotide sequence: TGTGCCAGCAGCGGACAGGGGTATGGCTACACCTTC. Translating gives CASSGQGYGYTF.

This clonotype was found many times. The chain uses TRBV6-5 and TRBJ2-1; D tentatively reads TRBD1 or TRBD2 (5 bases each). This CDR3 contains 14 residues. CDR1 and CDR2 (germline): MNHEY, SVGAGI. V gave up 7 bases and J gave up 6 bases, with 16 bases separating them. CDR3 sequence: CASIPGPKVNEQFF. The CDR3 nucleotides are TGTGCCAGCATCCCGGGACCAAAGGTCAATGAGCAGTTCTTC.

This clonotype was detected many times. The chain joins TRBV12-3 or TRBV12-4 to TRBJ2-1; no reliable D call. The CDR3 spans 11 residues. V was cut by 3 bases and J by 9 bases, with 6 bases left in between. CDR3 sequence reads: CASSLLGEQFF. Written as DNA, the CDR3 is TGTGCCAGCAGTTTGTTAGGTGAGCAGTTCTTC.

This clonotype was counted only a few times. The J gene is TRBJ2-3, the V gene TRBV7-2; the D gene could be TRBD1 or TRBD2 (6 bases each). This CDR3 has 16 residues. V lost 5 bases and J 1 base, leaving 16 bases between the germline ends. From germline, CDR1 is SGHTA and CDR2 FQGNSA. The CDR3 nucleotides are TGTGCCAGCAGCCCGACCGAGGGGGGCGGCACAGATACGCAGTATTTT. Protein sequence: CASSPTEGGGTDTQYF.

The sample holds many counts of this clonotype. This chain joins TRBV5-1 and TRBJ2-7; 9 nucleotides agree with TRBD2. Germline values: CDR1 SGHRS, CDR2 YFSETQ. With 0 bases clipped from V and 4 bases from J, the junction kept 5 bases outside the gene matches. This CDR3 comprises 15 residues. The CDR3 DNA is TGCGCCAGCAGCTTGGAGAGCGGGGGGTTTTACGAGCAGTACTTC. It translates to CASSLESGGFYEQYF.

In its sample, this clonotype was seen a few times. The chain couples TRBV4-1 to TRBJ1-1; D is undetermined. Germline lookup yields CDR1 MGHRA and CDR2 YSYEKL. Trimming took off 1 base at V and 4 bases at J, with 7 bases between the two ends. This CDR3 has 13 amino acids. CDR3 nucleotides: TGCGCCAGCAGCCAAGTTGAGGGCACTGAAGCTTTCTTT. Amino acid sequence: CASSQVEGTEAFF.

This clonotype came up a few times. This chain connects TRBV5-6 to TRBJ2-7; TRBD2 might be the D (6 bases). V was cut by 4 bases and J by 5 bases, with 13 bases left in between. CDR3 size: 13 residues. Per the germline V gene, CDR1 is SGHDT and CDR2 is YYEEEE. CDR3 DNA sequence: TGTGCCAGCAGCGGAGGGAGTCGGAACGAGCAGTACTTC. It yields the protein CASSGGSRNEQYF. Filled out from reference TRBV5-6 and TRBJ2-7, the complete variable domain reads DAGVTQSPTHLIKTRGQQVTLRCSPKSGHDTVSWYQQALGQGPQFIFQYYEEEERQRGNFPDRFSGHQFPNYSSELNVNALLLGDSALYLCASSGGSRNEQYFGPGTRLTVT.

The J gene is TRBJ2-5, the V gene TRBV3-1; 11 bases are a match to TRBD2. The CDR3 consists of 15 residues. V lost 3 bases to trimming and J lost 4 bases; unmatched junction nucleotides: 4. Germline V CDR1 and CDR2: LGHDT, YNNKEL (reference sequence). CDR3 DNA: TGTGCCAGCAGCCACCGGACTAGCGGGTCAGAGACCCAGTACTTC. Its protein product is CASSHRTSGSETQYF.

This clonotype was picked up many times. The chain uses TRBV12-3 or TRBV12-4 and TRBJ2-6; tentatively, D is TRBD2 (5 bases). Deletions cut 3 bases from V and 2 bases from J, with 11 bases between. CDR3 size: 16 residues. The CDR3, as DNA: TGTGCCAGCAGTTTTCCAACCGGGACTGGGGCCAACGTCCTGACTTTC. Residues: CASSFPTGTGANVLTF.

CDR3 residues: CASSLDSPETQYF. CDR3 DNA sequence: TGCGCCAGCAGCTTAGACAGTCCAGAGACCCAGTACTTC. The chain links TRBV5-1 to TRBJ2-5, with D possibly TRBD1 on 5 matching bases. CDR1 is SGHRS, CDR2 YFSETQ, per germline. The V end lost 2 bases, the J end lost 4 bases, and 9 bases lay between the germline ends. This CDR3 contains 13 residues.

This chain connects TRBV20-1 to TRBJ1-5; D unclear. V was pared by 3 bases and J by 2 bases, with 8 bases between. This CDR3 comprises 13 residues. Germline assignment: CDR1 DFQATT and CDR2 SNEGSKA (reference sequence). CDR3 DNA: TGCAGTGCTAGCGTAAAGGGCAATCAGCCCCAGCATTTT. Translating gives CSASVKGNQPQHF.

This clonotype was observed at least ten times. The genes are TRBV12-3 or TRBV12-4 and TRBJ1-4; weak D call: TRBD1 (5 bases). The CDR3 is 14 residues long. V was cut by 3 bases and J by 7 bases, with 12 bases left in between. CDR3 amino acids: CASSFGGEGEKLFF. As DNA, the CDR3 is TGTGCCAGCAGTTTCGGGGGGGAGGGTGAAAAACTGTTTTTT.

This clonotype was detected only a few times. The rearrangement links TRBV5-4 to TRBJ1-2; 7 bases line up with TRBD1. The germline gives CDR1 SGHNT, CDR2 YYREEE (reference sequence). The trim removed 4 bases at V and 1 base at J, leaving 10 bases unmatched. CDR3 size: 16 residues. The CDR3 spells CASSGIRTGLNYGYTF. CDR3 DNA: TGTGCCAGCAGCGGGATCAGGACAGGACTTAACTATGGCTACACCTTC. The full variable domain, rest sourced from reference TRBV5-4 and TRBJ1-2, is ETGVTQSPTHLIKTRGQQVTLRCSSQSGHNTVSWYQQALGQGPQFIFQYYREEENGRGNFPPRFSGLQFPNYSSELNVNALELDDSALYLCASSGIRTGLNYGYTFGSGTRLTVV.

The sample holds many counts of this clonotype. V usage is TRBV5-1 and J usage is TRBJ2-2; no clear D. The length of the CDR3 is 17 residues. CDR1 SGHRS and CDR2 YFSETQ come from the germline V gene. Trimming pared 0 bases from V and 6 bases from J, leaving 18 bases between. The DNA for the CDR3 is TGCGCCAGCAGCTTGGCAGGCCCTAACCTCGGCGCCGGGGAGCTGTTTTTT. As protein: CASSLAGPNLGAGELFF.

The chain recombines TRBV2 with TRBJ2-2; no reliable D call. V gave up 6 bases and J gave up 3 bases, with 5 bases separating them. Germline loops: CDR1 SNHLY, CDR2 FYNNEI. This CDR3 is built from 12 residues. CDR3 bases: TGTGCCAGCAGGTTAGACACCGGGGAGCTGTTTTTT. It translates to CASRLDTGELFF.

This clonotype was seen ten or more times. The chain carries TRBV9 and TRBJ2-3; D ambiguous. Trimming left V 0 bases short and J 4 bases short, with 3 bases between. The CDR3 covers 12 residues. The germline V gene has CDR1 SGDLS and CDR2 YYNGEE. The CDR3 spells CASSVDPDTQYF. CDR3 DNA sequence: TGTGCCAGCAGCGTAGACCCAGATACGCAGTATTTT.

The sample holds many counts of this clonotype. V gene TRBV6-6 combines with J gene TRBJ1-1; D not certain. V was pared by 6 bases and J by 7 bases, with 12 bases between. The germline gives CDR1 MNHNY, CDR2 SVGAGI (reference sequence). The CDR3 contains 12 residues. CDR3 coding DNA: TGTGCCAGCAGCATAGGCAACCTTGAAGCTTTCTTT. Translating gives CASSIGNLEAFF.

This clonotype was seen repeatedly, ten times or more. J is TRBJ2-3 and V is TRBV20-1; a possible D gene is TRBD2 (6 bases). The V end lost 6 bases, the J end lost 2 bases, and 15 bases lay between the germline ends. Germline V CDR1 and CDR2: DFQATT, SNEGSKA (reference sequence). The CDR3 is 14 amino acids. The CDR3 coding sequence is TGCAGTGCCCGGCGGGACCCTAACACAGATACGCAGTATTTT. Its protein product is CSARRDPNTDTQYF.

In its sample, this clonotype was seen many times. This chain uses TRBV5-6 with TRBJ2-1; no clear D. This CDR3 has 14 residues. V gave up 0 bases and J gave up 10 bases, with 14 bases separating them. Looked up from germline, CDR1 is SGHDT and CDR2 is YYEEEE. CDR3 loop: CASSLVAHDGEQFF. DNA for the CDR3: TGTGCCAGCAGCTTGGTGGCCCATGACGGGGAGCAGTTCTTC.